The 18 T cell receptor beta chains in this list originate from one sample, sequenced in a study of CD8 T cells in Susac syndrome. Random hexamers were used to reverse transcribe 0.5 to 1 ug of RNA. Each CDR3 protein gets one entry after TCRdb re-called the immunoSEQ multiplex PCR reads with MiXCR. The sample consists of over 150,000 distinct CDR3 sequences, 95% to 96% of them appearing once. The sequenced sample consisted of CD4+ T cells from PBMCs. The origin of the receptors is a human donor with Susac syndrome.

The J gene is TRBJ2-7, the V gene TRBV7-2, with 12 positions matching TRBD2. Germline loops: CDR1 SGHTA, CDR2 FQGNSA. The CDR3 spans 15 residues. Losses at the gene ends were 5 bases for V and 3 bases for J; bases not matched to a gene: 5. This CDR3 is CASSHGLAGYYEQYF. The CDR3 DNA follows: TGTGCCAGCAGCCATGGACTAGCGGGGTACTACGAGCAGTACTTC.

This chain uses TRBV13 with TRBJ2-4, with 8 bases matching TRBD1. The CDR3 is 16 residues long. J lost 9 bases, V lost 4 bases, and 14 bases had no gene match. Germline V gene data show CDR1 as PRHDT and CDR2 as FYEKMQ (reference sequence). The CDR3 region has the DNA TGTGCCAGCAGCTACCGGACAGGGAGTGCTAGTGCCATTCAGTACTTC. Translating it yields CASSYRTGSASAIQYF.

V gene TRBV25-1 combines with J gene TRBJ1-2, with D hard to call. V was pared by 5 bases and J by 8 bases, with 9 bases between. This CDR3 comprises 11 residues. Per the germline V gene, CDR1 is MGHDK and CDR2 is SYGVNS. CDR3 loop: CASSYAGGYTF. The CDR3 DNA reads TGTGCCAGCAGTTACGCCGGAGGCTACACCTTC.

The rearrangement uses TRBV20-1 and TRBJ1-2; D remains unclear. Trimming left V 3 bases short and J 4 bases short, with 12 bases between. The CDR3 length is 13 residues. The germline V gene has CDR1 DFQATT and CDR2 SNEGSKA (reference sequence). CDR3 coding DNA: TGCAGTGCTAGTCTGGGTTTCGGCTATGGCTACACCTTC. Translation: CSASLGFGYGYTF.

This sequence joins TRBV3-1 and TRBJ2-5; TRBD2 might be the D (6 bases). V lost 0 bases and J lost 1, with 9 bases in between. The CDR3 consists of 15 residues. The V gene's germline CDR1 is LGHDT and CDR2 YNNKEL (reference sequence). CDR3 loop: CASSQDLGGQETQYF. The CDR3 DNA reads as TGTGCCAGCAGCCAAGATTTGGGAGGCCAAGAGACCCAGTACTTC.

This chain uses TRBV7-9 with TRBJ1-2; D ambiguous. Germline assignment: CDR1 SEHNR and CDR2 FQNEAQ (reference sequence). This CDR3 region has 12 residues. Trimming took 3 bases from V and 7 from J, leaving 9 bases between them. In DNA, the CDR3 is TGTGCCAGCAGCTTGCAGATCAGTGGCTACACCTTC. It is translated as CASSLQISGYTF.

The chain uses TRBV15 and TRBJ2-1; TRBD1 is a possible D gene (6 bases). Germline CDR1 and CDR2: LNHNV and YYDKDF (reference sequence). The CDR3 is made up of 12 amino acids. Trimming stripped 8 bases from V and 12 bases from J, with 17 bases between. The chain's CDR3 is CATRQTGQTQFF. CDR3 sequence (DNA): TGTGCCACCCGGCAGACAGGCCAAACGCAGTTCTTC.

V is TRBV30 and J is TRBJ1-1; the D is unclear. Germline loops: CDR1 GTSNPN, CDR2 SVGIG (reference sequence). V dropped 5 bases and J dropped 1 base, with 11 bases sitting between them. This CDR3 comprises 13 residues. This chain's CDR3 is CAWSFSWNTEAFF. The CDR3 DNA is TGTGCCTGGTCTTTTTCGTGGAACACTGAAGCTTTCTTT.

The chain carries TRBV7-9 and TRBJ1-5; possibly TRBD1 for D (5 bases). Germline lookup yields CDR1 SEHNR and CDR2 FQNEAQ (reference sequence). CDR3 length equals 14 residues. V was trimmed by 1 base and J by 5 bases, leaving 9 bases between them. CDR3 coding DNA: TGTGCCAGCAGCTTAGAAGACAGCTATCAGCCCCAGCATTTT. Translation: CASSLEDSYQPQHF. The full variable domain, its missing parts supplied by reference TRBV7-9 and TRBJ1-5, is DTGVSQNPRHKITKRGQNVTFRCDPISEHNRLYWYRQTLGQGPEFLTYFQNEAQLEKSRLLSDRFSAERPKGSFSTLEIQRTEQGDSAMYLCASSLEDSYQPQHFGDGTRLSIL.

A few counts support this clonotype. The chain is built from TRBV4-2 and TRBJ2-6; D is undetermined. V lost 0 bases to trimming and J lost 4 bases, with 10 bases between them. This CDR3 spans 16 amino acids. CDR1 and CDR2 (germline): LGHNA, YNFKEQ. CDR3 coding DNA: TGTGCCAGCAGCCAAGATCTGGGGTCCGGGGCCAACGTCCTGACTTTC. This codes for CASSQDLGSGANVLTF.

J is TRBJ2-7 and V is TRBV15; the D gene is possibly TRBD1 (6 bases). Germline values: CDR1 LNHNV, CDR2 YYDKDF (reference sequence). V lost 3 bases and J lost 2, with 20 bases in between. This CDR3 contains 17 residues. The CDR3 nucleotides are TGTGCCACCAGCAGGGACAGCCCGGGTCCCGGGGCCTACGAGCAGTACGTC. It codes for CATSRDSPGPGAYEQYV.

The chain has TRBV28 and TRBJ2-7; the match to TRBD1 covers 9 bases. The CDR3 length is 15 residues. V shed 5 bases and J 0 bases; nucleotides not matched to a gene: 5. Germline CDR1 is MDHEN and CDR2 is SYDVKM. The CDR3 sequence: CASSTTGGSSYEQYF. CDR3 nucleotides: TGTGCCAGCAGTACGACAGGGGGGAGCTCCTACGAGCAGTACTTC.

The chain couples TRBV7-8 to TRBJ2-1, with 7 bases identical to TRBD2. After removal of 2 bases from V and 6 bases from J, the junction contained 7 bases not matched to a gene. Germline V gene lookup returns CDR1 SGHVS and CDR2 FQNEAQ. The CDR3 length is 15 residues. DNA of the CDR3: TGTGCCAGCAGCTTATACGGGGGGTTCGGCAATGAGCAGTTCTTC. Its translation is CASSLYGGFGNEQFF.

The chain uses TRBV20-1 and TRBJ2-4; D remains unclear. Germline V gene sequence: CDR1 DFQATT, CDR2 SNEGSKA (reference sequence). The CDR3 runs 15 residues. Trimming shortened V by 3 bases and J by 0 bases, and 12 bases separated the two germline ends. The CDR3 DNA sequence: TGCAGTGCTAGCGGTGGCAACCGAGCCAAAAACATTCAGTACTTC. Translated, it gives CSASGGNRAKNIQYF.

This chain uses TRBV4-2 with TRBJ1-1, with D possibly matching TRBD1 (6 bases). The CDR3 contains 18 residues. The V gene lost 3 bases and the J gene lost 5 bases, with 25 bases spanning the gap. CDR1 is LGHNA and CDR2 is YNFKEQ in the germline V gene. CDR3 loop: CASSQASPGAERKTEAFF. In DNA form, the CDR3 reads TGTGCCAGCAGCCAGGCGTCCCCAGGGGCTGAGAGGAAGACTGAAGCTTTCTTT.

This chain uses TRBV5-4 with TRBJ2-1, with D unresolved. CDR1 and CDR2 from the germline V gene are SGHNT and YYREEE (reference sequence). With 1 base removed from V and 0 bases from J, the gap between germline ends came to 8 bases. This CDR3 region has 15 residues. The CDR3 sequence is CASSLKSVSYNEQFF. In nucleotides, the CDR3 is TGTGCCAGCAGCTTGAAGTCGGTCTCCTACAATGAGCAGTTCTTC.

This clonotype was picked up one time. This chain's CDR3 is CASSSASGANVLTF. In nucleotides, the CDR3 is TGTGCCAGCAGCTCTGCGTCTGGGGCCAACGTCCTGACTTTC. This rearrangement joins TRBV5-6 to TRBJ2-6, with D uncertain. Germline CDR1 and CDR2: SGHDT and YYEEEE. V was shortened by 3 bases and J by 1 base, with 5 bases between the two germline ends. This CDR3 contains 14 residues.

This chain links TRBV27 with TRBJ2-7, with unresolved D. V lost 5 bases and J 3 bases, leaving 14 bases between the germline ends. Looked up from germline, CDR1 is MNHEY and CDR2 is SMNVEV (reference sequence). This CDR3 is built from 14 residues. The chain's CDR3 is CASSPWATDYEQYF. CDR3 nucleotide sequence: TGTGCCAGCAGTCCGTGGGCCACAGACTACGAGCAGTACTTC.